The clone carrying this TCR beta chain has only one observation. This sample was taken from a study of T cell changes during pregnancy in multiple sclerosis. CDR3 size: 13 residues. CDR1 is MNHEY, CDR2 SMNVEV, per germline (reference sequence). J was trimmed by 4 bases and V by 3 bases; bases with no gene match: 2. Assay: immunoSEQ multiplex PCR; the TCRdb copy retains only in-frame clones and omits some. Of 69,000 or so clones listed, 90% to 95% are singletons. This material consisted of CD4+ T cells from peripheral blood mononuclear cells, taken in the third trimester of pregnancy. The sequence was obtained from a female donor in good health, enrolled as a control in a pregnancy study. The gene calls are TRBV27 and TRBJ1-2; 7 bases are shared with TRBD1. The CDR3 loop reads CASSFEGAYGYTF. DNA for the CDR3: TGTGCCAGCAGTTTTGAGGGGGCCTATGGCTACACCTTC.